These 13 T cell receptor beta chains came from one sample sequenced in a study of T-cell memory formation after mild COVID-19. TCRdb reprocessed the 5' RACE reads via MiXCR and lists one record per CDR3 protein. Altogether a few hundred thousand distinct CDR3 sequences are present, under 8.5% being singletons, with the ten largest covering around a fifth. The material sequenced was PBMCs or a T cell subset sorted from them (not recorded which). The receptors here all came from a man aged 18 to 29 who had mild COVID-19 (a few samples of this study predate the infection). Cell type and time point are not known.

This clonotype was seen a handful of times. The chain links TRBV7-2 to TRBJ2-1, with D uncertain. Trimming cost V 5 bases and J 14 bases, with 22 bases left between them. The CDR3 runs 14 residues. Looked up from germline, CDR1 is SGHTA and CDR2 is FQGNSA. DNA for the CDR3: TGTGCCAGCAGCCCCCATTCCGGACCGGGTCTCGAGTTCTTC. This gives the protein CASSPHSGPGLEFF.

This chain joins TRBV4-1 and TRBJ2-1, with 7 bases matching TRBD1. V lost 1 base to trimming and J lost 4 bases; unmatched junction nucleotides: 10. Germline V lookup: CDR1 MGHRA, CDR2 YSYEKL. The CDR3 loop spans 17 amino acids. The CDR3 DNA is TGCGCCAGCAGCCAAGGGGCGGACAGGCCGGCGTACAATGAGCAGTTCTTC. It translates to CASSQGADRPAYNEQFF.

This clonotype was counted only a few times. The rearrangement links TRBV29-1 to TRBJ1-1, with D possibly being TRBD1 (6 bases). V shed 4 bases and J shed 0 bases, with 15 bases lying between them. CDR1 is SQVTM and CDR2 is ANQGSEA in the germline V gene. This CDR3 comprises 15 residues. The CDR3 loop reads CSVVNSGGLNTEAFF. CDR3 nucleotide sequence: TGCAGCGTTGTGAATTCTGGGGGCCTGAACACTGAAGCTTTCTTT.

The V gene is TRBV7-9, the J gene TRBJ1-2; 7 bases are a match to TRBD1. CDR1 and CDR2 (germline): SEHNR, FQNEAQ (reference sequence). The CDR3 spans 13 residues. V was pared by 5 bases and J by 6 bases, with 6 bases of the junction left unmatched. As DNA, the CDR3 is TGTGCCAGCAGCCCCCCAGGGGGGAATGGCTACACCTTC. It translates to CASSPPGGNGYTF.

V and J are TRBV12-3 or TRBV12-4 and TRBJ1-2; a weak D match, TRBD1 (6 bases). Between the trimmed V and J ends, which lost 8 bases and 6 bases, there was a span of 22 bases. The CDR3 runs to 15 residues. The CDR3 region is CASQRGARYSNGYTF. CDR3 nucleotide sequence: TGTGCCAGCCAACGGGGGGCCCGCTATTCTAATGGCTACACCTTC.

This clonotype has a handful of counts. The rearrangement joins TRBV6-2 or TRBV6-3 to TRBJ1-2; no clear D gene. The germline gives CDR1 MNHEY, CDR2 SVGEGT. This CDR3 contains 16 residues. Trimming took 7 bases from V and 7 from J, leaving 25 bases between them. The CDR3 sequence: CASTWTSDILASGYTF. CDR3 bases: TGTGCCAGCACCTGGACCAGTGACATTCTGGCCTCTGGCTACACCTTC.

CDR3 nucleotides: TGTGCCAGCAGTTTCAGGGGAGGAACTGGCTACACCTTC. Protein: CASSFRGGTGYTF. The chain couples TRBV6-5 to TRBJ1-2; D might be TRBD1 (6 bases). V lost 4 bases, J lost 7 bases, and 13 bases lay in between. Germline V gives CDR1 MNHEY, CDR2 SVGAGI. The CDR3 consists of 13 residues.

This chain joins TRBV5-1 and TRBJ1-4; 9 bases fit TRBD1. The CDR3 extends over 14 amino acids. The junction had 3 bases not matched to a gene; V was cut back by 2 bases and J by 7 bases. Germline assignment: CDR1 SGHRS and CDR2 YFSETQ. The CDR3 DNA is TGCGCCAGCAGCTTTTCGGGACAGGGTGAAAAACTGTTTTTT. It encodes CASSFSGQGEKLFF.

This chain joins TRBV7-3 and TRBJ2-3, with TRBD1 matching over 10 bases. The CDR3 sequence is 15 residues long. Germline trimming cut 5 bases from V and 3 bases from J; bases unmatched to any gene: 5. The germline gives CDR1 SGHTA, CDR2 FQGTGA. The CDR3 DNA reads as TGTGCCAGCAGCCCTGGGACAGGGGAAACAGATACGCAGTATTTT. This encodes CASSPGTGETDTQYF.

This clonotype turned up a few times. CDR3 residues: CSAIRGLAGGQTQYF. As DNA, the CDR3 is TGCAGTGCTATCAGGGGACTAGCGGGGGGACAGACCCAGTACTTC. The chain couples TRBV20-1 to TRBJ2-5; 15 bases match TRBD2. Losses at the gene ends were 4 bases for V and 6 bases for J; bases not matched to a gene: 6. Germline V gene sequence: CDR1 DFQATT, CDR2 SNEGSKA (reference sequence). There are 15 residues in the CDR3.

This clonotype was observed at least ten times. V is TRBV7-6 and J is TRBJ2-1, with 7 bases fitting TRBD1. V shed 6 bases, J shed 3 bases, and the junction held 8 bases outside the gene matches. CDR1 and CDR2 (germline): SGHVS, FNYEAQ. The CDR3 is 15 residues long. The CDR3 region has the DNA TGTGCCAGCAGTCCAAGGGGGCCAAACTACAATGAGCAGTTCTTC. Its protein product is CASSPRGPNYNEQFF.

This clonotype has just a few counts. The CDR3 loop is CASSRESYSYNSPLHF. The CDR3 nucleotides are TGTGCCAGTAGCCGGGAGTCGTACTCCTATAATTCACCCCTCCACTTT. The chain is built from TRBV19 and TRBJ1-6; no definite D call. V lost 6 bases and J 0 bases, leaving 12 bases between the germline ends. CDR1 is LNHDA, CDR2 SQIVND, per germline (reference sequence). The CDR3 length is 16 residues.

The table lists this clonotype with a few counts. V usage is TRBV11-2 and J usage is TRBJ1-1, with D unclear. V was clipped by 2 bases and J by 0 bases, with 13 bases between them. This CDR3 spans 16 amino acids. Per the germline V gene, CDR1 is SGHAT and CDR2 is FQNNGV. CDR3 DNA: TGTGCCAGCAGCTTATACGAGGCGTCCCTGAACACTGAAGCTTTCTTT. Translated, it gives CASSLYEASLNTEAFF.